Below, 15 T cell receptor beta chains from the same sample are listed, as sequenced in a study of T-cell reconstitution after alpha-beta-depleted transplantation in children. The library targeted TCRbeta and was prepared with unique molecular identifiers. MiXCR, applied by TCRdb to the PCR reads, yields one record per CDR3 protein. In the table there are some 830,000 distinct CDR3 sequences, roughly 16% of which are singletons. The sample consisted of PBMCs, mostly from graft donor cells, taken 360 days after TCRalphabeta/CD19-depleted stem cell transplant. Receptors were obtained from a male patient between 5 and 17 years old who had a stem cell transplant for acute lymphoblastic leukemia, so the T cells may come from the graft donor.

This clonotype was seen more than once but under ten times. The V gene is TRBV4-1, the J gene TRBJ2-7; D might be TRBD2 (6 bases). The CDR3 runs to 14 residues. Germline values: CDR1 MGHRA, CDR2 YSYEKL. Trimming removed 0 bases at V and 0 bases at J, with 6 bases between. CDR3: CASSQEGLSYEQYF. The CDR3 DNA reads TGCGCCAGCAGCCAAGAGGGACTCTCCTACGAGCAGTACTTC.

This chain joins TRBV30 and TRBJ2-2; 10 bases are a match to TRBD2. The CDR3 length is 14 residues. The V gene's germline CDR1 is GTSNPN and CDR2 SVGIG (reference sequence). J gave up 3 bases and V 5 bases, and 3 bases lay outside the gene matches. The CDR3 spells CAWSLAGDTGELFF. CDR3 DNA sequence: TGTGCCTGGTCTCTAGCGGGAGACACCGGGGAGCTGTTTTTT. The full variable domain, in which reference TRBV30 and TRBJ2-2 provide the parts outside the CDR3, is SQTIHQWPATLVQPVGSPLSLECTVEGTSNPNLYWYRQAAGRGLQLLFYSVGIGQISSEVPQNLSASRPQDRQFILSSKKLLLSDSGFYLCAWSLAGDTGELFFGEGSRLTVL.

The gene calls are TRBV7-2 and TRBJ2-1; 9 bases are shared with TRBD1. Germline-derived CDR1 and CDR2 are SGHTA and FQGNSA. After removal of 0 bases from V and 8 bases from J, the junction contained 8 bases not matched to a gene. The CDR3 contains 16 residues. CDR3 in DNA: TGTGCCAGCAGCTTAGCCCCCCGACAGGGGGACGATGAGCAGTTCTTC. Its translation: CASSLAPRQGDDEQFF.

This clonotype was detected a few times. The chain recombines TRBV4-1 with TRBJ1-5; D possibly corresponds to TRBD1 (5 bases). The CDR3 runs to 18 residues. V was trimmed by 2 bases and J by 7 bases, leaving 24 bases between them. The germline V gene has CDR1 MGHRA and CDR2 YSYEKL. CDR3: CASSQFPLVSGQRQPQHF. CDR3 DNA: TGCGCCAGCAGCCAATTTCCGCTTGTGTCAGGGCAACGGCAGCCCCAGCATTTT.

This clonotype has ten or more counts. The chain recombines TRBV28 with TRBJ1-2; 9 positions agree with TRBD1. CDR3 size: 17 residues. V trimming: 5 bases; J trimming: 2 bases; junction bases outside the gene matches: 12. The germline V gene has CDR1 MDHEN and CDR2 SYDVKM. In DNA, the CDR3 is TGTGCCAGCAGTCTATATCCTGAGACAGGGGGAAACTATGGCTACACCTTC. Encoded protein: CASSLYPETGGNYGYTF.

This clonotype was observed a handful of times. The chain uses TRBV5-1 and TRBJ2-1; 11 bases match TRBD2. Germline assignment: CDR1 SGHRS and CDR2 YFSETQ. The CDR3 covers 17 residues. The V and J ends lost 0 bases and 5 bases, in that order; junction bases with no gene match: 7. The CDR3 DNA reads TGCGCCAGCAGCTTGGTTCTAGCGGGAGGCGGGGACAATGAGCAGTTCTTC. Protein: CASSLVLAGGGDNEQFF.

This clonotype was detected ten times or more. The chain carries TRBV2 and TRBJ1-3, with D perhaps TRBD1 (6 bases). This CDR3 is 15 amino acids long. The V and J ends lost 2 bases and 2 bases respectively, with 10 bases between them. Germline CDR1 reads SNHLY; CDR2 reads FYNNEI. Here the CDR3 reads CASSEMGAPGNTIYF. Written as DNA, the CDR3 is TGTGCCAGCAGTGAAATGGGGGCGCCTGGAAACACCATATATTTT.

Only a few counts were recorded for this clonotype. The chain carries TRBV7-6 and TRBJ2-2; TRBD2 aligns across 8 bases. Germline lookup yields CDR1 SGHVS and CDR2 FNYEAQ. The CDR3 sequence is 16 residues long. V was clipped by 8 bases and J by 2 bases; unmatched bases: 10. The CDR3 coding sequence is TGTGCCAGCCGGTTTTTAAGCGGGAGTAACACCGGGGAGCTGTTTTTT. Translating gives CASRFLSGSNTGELFF.

CDR3 sequence reads: CASSYSGPANYGYTF. Here the CDR3 DNA reads TGTGCCAGCAGCTATTCGGGACCAGCTAACTATGGCTACACCTTC. The chain uses TRBV7-9 and TRBJ1-2; TRBD1 might be the D (5 bases). The V gene lost 4 bases and the J gene lost 0 bases, with 12 bases spanning the gap. The CDR3 has 15 residues. Germline V CDR1 and CDR2: SEHNR, FQNEAQ (reference sequence).

V is TRBV12-3 or TRBV12-4 and J is TRBJ2-1, with a weak D call TRBD2 (7 bases). The CDR3 runs to 14 residues. V lost 2 bases and J 6 bases, leaving 11 bases between the germline ends. As DNA, the CDR3 is TGTGCCAGCAGTTTATTGCGGGGGCCCAATGAGCAGTTCTTC. Protein product: CASSLLRGPNEQFF.

The V and J genes are TRBV20-1 and TRBJ2-3; 10 bases are a match to TRBD2. With 5 bases clipped from V and 1 base from J, the junction kept 6 bases outside the gene matches. Germline V gene sequence: CDR1 DFQATT, CDR2 SNEGSKA (reference sequence). The CDR3 extends over 15 amino acids. CDR3 region: CSARSGRAGTDTQYF. The CDR3 DNA reads as TGCAGTGCTCGAAGCGGGAGGGCCGGCACAGATACGCAGTATTTT.

This clonotype was observed a few times. This sequence joins TRBV7-8 and TRBJ1-4, with TRBD1 matching over 9 bases. The CDR3 loop spans 18 amino acids. V lost 5 bases to trimming and J lost 0 bases; unmatched junction nucleotides: 10. The germline V gene encodes CDR1 SGHVS and CDR2 FQNEAQ. CDR3 protein: CASSPGQGNLATNEKLFF. CDR3 coding DNA: TGTGCCAGCAGCCCGGGACAGGGCAACCTTGCAACTAATGAAAAACTGTTTTTT.

The chain links TRBV18 to TRBJ2-5, with no clear D. Trimming cost V 3 bases and J 2 bases, with 10 bases left between them. This CDR3 is built from 14 residues. From germline, CDR1 is KGHSH and CDR2 LQKENI. The CDR3 spells CASSPVERQETQYF. The DNA of the CDR3 is TGTGCCAGCTCACCGGTAGAAAGGCAAGAGACCCAGTACTTC.

The V call is TRBV11-1, the J call TRBJ2-5; 8 positions agree with TRBD1. There are 15 residues in the CDR3. Germline V gene data show CDR1 as SGHAT and CDR2 as FQDESV (reference sequence). After removal of 3 bases from V and 4 bases from J, the junction contained 7 bases not matched to a gene. The CDR3 reads CASSLDQGAGETQYF. CDR3 sequence (DNA): TGTGCCAGCAGCTTGGACCAGGGGGCGGGAGAGACCCAGTACTTC.

This chain links TRBV7-2 with TRBJ2-7, with D hard to call. The germline V and J ends were trimmed by 5 bases and 2 bases, with 16 bases remaining between them. The CDR3 length is 15 residues. Germline lookup yields CDR1 SGHTA and CDR2 FQGNSA. CDR3 residues: CASSKPYRGAYEQYF. The CDR3 DNA reads as TGTGCCAGCAGCAAACCCTATCGTGGGGCCTACGAGCAGTACTTC.